The 5 T cell receptor beta chains reported below all come from one sample, sequenced in a study of blood T cell repertoires in COVID-19. TCRdb keeps only in-frame clones here, not all; method: immunoSEQ multiplex PCR. The sample lists tens of thousands of clones; about 86% were seen once. The sample comprised peripheral blood. The origin of the receptors is a man older than 75 with active COVID-19.

This chain joins TRBV27 and TRBJ2-1, with TRBD1 identical over 7 bases. This CDR3 has 17 residues. The V gene end was trimmed by 4 bases and the J gene end by 0 bases; junction bases not matched to a gene: 9. In germline, CDR1 is MNHEY, CDR2 SMNVEV (reference sequence). The CDR3: CASSWGTRGSSYNEQFF. CDR3 sequence (DNA): TGTGCCAGCAGTTGGGGGACCAGGGGGAGCTCCTACAATGAGCAGTTCTTC.

A single count supports this clone. The rearrangement joins TRBV4-1 to TRBJ2-1; 10 positions agree with TRBD2. Per the germline V gene, CDR1 is MGHRA and CDR2 is YSYEKL. The V segment lost 0 bases and the J segment 4 bases; nucleotides outside the gene matches: 3. The CDR3 is 16 amino acids. CDR3 loop: CASSQDLAGEYNEQFF. The DNA of the CDR3 is TGCGCCAGCAGCCAAGATCTAGCGGGAGAGTACAATGAGCAGTTCTTC.

This clone has only a few counts. The CDR3 sequence: CSASKPSVLSGRIDYEQYF. The CDR3 region has the DNA TGCAGTGCTAGTAAGCCCTCGGTACTGAGCGGGAGAATTGACTACGAGCAGTACTTC. V and J are TRBV20-1 and TRBJ2-7; 8 bases align to TRBD2. CDR1 and CDR2 from the germline V gene are DFQATT and SNEGSKA (reference sequence). The CDR3 runs to 19 residues. With V trimmed by 3 bases and J by 3 bases, 22 bases remained unmatched.

The CDR3 is CASSESAGYGYTF. The CDR3, as DNA: TGCGCCAGCAGTGAGTCAGCAGGGTACGGCTACACCTTC. The rearrangement uses TRBV10-1 and TRBJ1-2, with D perhaps TRBD1 (5 bases). The CDR3 extends over 13 amino acids. V gave up 0 bases and J gave up 8 bases, with 10 bases separating them. Germline CDR1 reads WNHNN; CDR2 reads SYGVQD (reference sequence).

This sequence joins TRBV6-1 and TRBJ2-1; TRBD2 might be the D (5 bases). There are 14 residues in the CDR3. Germline CDR1 MNHNS, CDR2 SASEGT. With 3 bases removed from V and 5 bases from J, the gap between germline ends came to 11 bases. The CDR3 nucleotides read TGTGCCAGCAGTGAGCAACGGACTGACAATGAGCAGTTCTTC. This gives the protein CASSEQRTDNEQFF.